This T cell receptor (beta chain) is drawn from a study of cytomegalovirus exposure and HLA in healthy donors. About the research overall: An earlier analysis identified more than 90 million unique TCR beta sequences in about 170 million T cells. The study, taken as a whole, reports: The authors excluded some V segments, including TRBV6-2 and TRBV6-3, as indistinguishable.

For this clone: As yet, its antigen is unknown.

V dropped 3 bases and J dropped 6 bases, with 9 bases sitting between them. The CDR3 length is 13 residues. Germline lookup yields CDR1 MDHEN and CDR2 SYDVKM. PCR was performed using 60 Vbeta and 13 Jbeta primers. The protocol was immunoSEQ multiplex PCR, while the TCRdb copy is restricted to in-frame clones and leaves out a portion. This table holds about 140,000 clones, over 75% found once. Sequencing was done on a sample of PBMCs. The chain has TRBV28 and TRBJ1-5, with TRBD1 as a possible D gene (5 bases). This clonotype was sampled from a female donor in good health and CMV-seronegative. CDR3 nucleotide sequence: TGTGCCAGCAGTTTTGGAGGGGCTCAGCCCCAGCATTTT. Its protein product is CASSFGGAQPQHF. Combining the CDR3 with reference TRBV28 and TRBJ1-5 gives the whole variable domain DVKVTQSSRYLVKRTGEKVFLECVQDMDHENMFWYRQDPGLGLRLIYFSYDVKMKEKGDIPEGYSVSREKKERFSLILESASTNQTSMYLCASSFGGAQPQHFGDGTRLSIL.